Included here is one TCR beta chain sequence, with context. The target antigen is unknown. This sample was included in a study of vaccination and CD4 T cells after COVID-19. Regarding the study as a whole: For convalescent patients, 304 of the 307 vaccine-specific clones analyzed were classified as spike mono-reactive.

Once obtained from cultured CD4+ T cells, the DNA was sequenced using the Oncomine TCR Beta short-read assay. MiXCR, run by TCRdb on the PCR reads, gives a single entry per CDR3 protein. The repertoire holds some 13,000 distinct CDR3 sequences, with around three fifths as singletons. Deletions cut 2 bases from V and 6 bases from J, with 7 bases between. CDR1 is WSHSY, CDR2 SAAADI, per germline. This CDR3 contains 12 residues. Treatment defined: approximately nine-day PBMC culture with coronavirus spike peptide pools or control peptides (ViraFEST assay). ViraFEST used peptide pools to expand antigen-specific T cells before TCR sequencing.

The V call is TRBV10-2, the J call TRBJ2-5; D may be TRBD1 (5 bases). The specimen was CD4+ T cells from blood, cultured in vitro. This TCR derives from a human donor who had recovered from COVID-19. This CDR3 reads CASSEPGKTQYF. The CDR3 bases are TGCGCCAGCAGTGAGCCAGGGAAGACCCAGTACTTC.